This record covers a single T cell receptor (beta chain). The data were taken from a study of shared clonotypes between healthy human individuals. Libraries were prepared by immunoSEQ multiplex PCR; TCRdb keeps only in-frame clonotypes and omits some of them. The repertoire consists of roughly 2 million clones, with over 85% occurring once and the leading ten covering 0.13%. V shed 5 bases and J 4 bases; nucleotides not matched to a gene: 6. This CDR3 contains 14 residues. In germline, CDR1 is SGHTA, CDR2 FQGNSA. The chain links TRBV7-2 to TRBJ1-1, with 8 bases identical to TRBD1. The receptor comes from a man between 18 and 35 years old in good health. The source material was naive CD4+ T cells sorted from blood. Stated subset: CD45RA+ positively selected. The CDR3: CASSPRTGLTEAFF. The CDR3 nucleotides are TGTGCCAGCAGCCCTCGGACAGGGCTCACTGAAGCTTTCTTT.